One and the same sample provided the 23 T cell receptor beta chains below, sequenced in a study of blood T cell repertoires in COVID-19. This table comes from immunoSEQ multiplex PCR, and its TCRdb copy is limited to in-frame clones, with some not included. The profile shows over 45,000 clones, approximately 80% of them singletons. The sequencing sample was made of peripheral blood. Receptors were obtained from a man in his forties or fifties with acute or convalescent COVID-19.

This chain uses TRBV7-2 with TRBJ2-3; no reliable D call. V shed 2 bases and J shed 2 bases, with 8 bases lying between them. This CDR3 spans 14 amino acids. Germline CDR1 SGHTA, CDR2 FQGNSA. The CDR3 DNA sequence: TGTGCCAGCAGCTTAATGTCTTCCACAGATACGCAGTATTTT. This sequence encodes CASSLMSSTDTQYF.

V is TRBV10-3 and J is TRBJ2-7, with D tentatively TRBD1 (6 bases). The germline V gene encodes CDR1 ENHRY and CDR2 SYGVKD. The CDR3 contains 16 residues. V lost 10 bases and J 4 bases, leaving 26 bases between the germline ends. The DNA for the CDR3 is TGTGCCACAGGGGTAGGGGTTCCAGGGGATACGTACGAGCAGTACTTC. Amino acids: CATGVGVPGDTYEQYF.

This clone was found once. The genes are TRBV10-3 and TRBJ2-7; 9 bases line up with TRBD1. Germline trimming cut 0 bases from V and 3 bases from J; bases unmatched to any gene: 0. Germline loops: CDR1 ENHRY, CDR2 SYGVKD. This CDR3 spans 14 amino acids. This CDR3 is CAISESTGGYEQYF. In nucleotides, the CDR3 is TGTGCCATCAGTGAGTCGACAGGGGGCTACGAGCAGTACTTC.

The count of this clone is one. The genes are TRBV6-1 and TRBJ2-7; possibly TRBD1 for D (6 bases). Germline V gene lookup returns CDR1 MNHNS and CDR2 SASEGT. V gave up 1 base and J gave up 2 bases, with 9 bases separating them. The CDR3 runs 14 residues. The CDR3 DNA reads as TGTGCCAGCAGTGAAGGACAGGAAGCCTACGAGCAGTACTTC. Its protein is CASSEGQEAYEQYF.

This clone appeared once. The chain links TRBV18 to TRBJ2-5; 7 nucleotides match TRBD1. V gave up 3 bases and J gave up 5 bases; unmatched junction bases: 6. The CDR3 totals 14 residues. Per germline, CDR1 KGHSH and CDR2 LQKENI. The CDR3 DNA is TGTGCCAGCTCACCTGACAGGGTACGGGAGACCCAGTACTTC. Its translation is CASSPDRVRETQYF.

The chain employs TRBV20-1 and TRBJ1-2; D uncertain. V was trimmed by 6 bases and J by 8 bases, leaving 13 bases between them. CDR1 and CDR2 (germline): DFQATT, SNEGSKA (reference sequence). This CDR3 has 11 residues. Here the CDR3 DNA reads TGCAGTGCCGGGGTAGGGTACGGCTACACCTTC. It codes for CSAGVGYGYTF.

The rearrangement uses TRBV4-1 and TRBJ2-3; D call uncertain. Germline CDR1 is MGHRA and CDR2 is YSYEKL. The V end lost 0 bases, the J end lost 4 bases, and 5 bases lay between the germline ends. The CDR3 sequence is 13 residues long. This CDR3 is CASSQEAADTQYF. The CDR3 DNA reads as TGCGCCAGCAGCCAAGAGGCCGCAGATACGCAGTATTTT.

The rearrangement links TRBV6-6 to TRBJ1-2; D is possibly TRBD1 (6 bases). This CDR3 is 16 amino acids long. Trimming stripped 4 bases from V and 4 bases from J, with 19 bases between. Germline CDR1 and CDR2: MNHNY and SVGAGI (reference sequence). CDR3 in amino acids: CASSSLQGYFSYGYTF. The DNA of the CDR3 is TGTGCCAGCAGTTCACTACAGGGTTATTTTAGCTATGGCTACACCTTC.

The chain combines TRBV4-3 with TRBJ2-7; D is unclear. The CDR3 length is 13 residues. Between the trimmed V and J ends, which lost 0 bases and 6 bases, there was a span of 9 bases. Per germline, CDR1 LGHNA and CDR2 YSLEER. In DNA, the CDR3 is TGCGCCAGCAGCCAAGACCTCTCCCTCGAGCAGTACTTC. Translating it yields CASSQDLSLEQYF.

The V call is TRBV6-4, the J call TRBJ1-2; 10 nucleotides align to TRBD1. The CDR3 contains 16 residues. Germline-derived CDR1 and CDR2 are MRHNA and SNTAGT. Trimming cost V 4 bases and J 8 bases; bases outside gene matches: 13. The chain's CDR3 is CASSGTGTGDARGYTF. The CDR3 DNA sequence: TGTGCCAGCAGTGGCACCGGGACAGGGGACGCTAGGGGCTACACCTTC.

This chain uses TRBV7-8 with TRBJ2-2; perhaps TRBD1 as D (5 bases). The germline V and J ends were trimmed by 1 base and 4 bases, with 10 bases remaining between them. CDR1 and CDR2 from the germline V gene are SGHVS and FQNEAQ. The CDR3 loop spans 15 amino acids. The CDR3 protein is CASSLVQGGTGELFF. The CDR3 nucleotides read TGTGCCAGCAGCTTAGTTCAGGGCGGCACCGGGGAGCTGTTTTTT.

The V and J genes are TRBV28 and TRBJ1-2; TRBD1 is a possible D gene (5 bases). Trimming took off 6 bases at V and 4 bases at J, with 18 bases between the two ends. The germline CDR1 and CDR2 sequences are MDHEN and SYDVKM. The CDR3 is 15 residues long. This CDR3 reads CASRPNNRKGYGYTF. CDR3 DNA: TGTGCCAGCAGGCCTAATAACAGGAAGGGCTATGGCTACACCTTC.

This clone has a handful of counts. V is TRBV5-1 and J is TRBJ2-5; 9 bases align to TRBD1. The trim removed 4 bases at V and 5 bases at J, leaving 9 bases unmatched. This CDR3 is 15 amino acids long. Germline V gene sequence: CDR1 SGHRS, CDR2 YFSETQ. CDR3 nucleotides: TGCGCCAGCAGCGCTGGACAGGGGATGCGGGAGACCCAGTACTTC. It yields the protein CASSAGQGMRETQYF.

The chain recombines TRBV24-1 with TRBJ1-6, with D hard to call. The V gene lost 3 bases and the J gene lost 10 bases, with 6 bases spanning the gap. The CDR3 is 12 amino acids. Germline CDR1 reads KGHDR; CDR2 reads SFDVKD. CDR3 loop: CATSDGSSPLHF. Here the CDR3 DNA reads TGTGCCACCAGTGATGGGAGCTCACCCCTCCACTTT.

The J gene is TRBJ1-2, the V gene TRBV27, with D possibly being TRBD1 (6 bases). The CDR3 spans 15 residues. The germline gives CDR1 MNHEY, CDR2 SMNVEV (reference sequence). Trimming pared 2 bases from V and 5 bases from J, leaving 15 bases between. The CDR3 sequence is CASSLLPQGQYGYTF. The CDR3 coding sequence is TGTGCCAGCAGTTTACTACCACAGGGTCAGTATGGCTACACCTTC.

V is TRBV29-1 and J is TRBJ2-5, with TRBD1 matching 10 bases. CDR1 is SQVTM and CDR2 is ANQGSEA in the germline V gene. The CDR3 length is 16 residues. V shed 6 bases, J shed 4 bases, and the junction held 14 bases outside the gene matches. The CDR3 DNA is TGCAGCGTACCGGAGACCGGGACAGGGGACCGAGAGACCCAGTACTTC. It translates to CSVPETGTGDRETQYF. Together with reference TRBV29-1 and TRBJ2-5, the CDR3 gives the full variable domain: SAVISQKPSRDICQRGTSLTIQCQVDSQVTMMFWYRQQPGQSLTLIATANQGSEATYESGFVIDKFPISRPNLTFSTLTVSNMSPEDSSIYLCSVPETGTGDRETQYFGPGTRLLVL.

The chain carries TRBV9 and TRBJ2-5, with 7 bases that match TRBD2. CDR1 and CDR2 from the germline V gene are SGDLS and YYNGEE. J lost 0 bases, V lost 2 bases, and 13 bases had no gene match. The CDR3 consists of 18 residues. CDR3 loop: CASSVTTPAAGNQETQYF. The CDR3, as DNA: TGTGCCAGCAGCGTCACTACGCCGGCAGCGGGGAACCAAGAGACCCAGTACTTC.

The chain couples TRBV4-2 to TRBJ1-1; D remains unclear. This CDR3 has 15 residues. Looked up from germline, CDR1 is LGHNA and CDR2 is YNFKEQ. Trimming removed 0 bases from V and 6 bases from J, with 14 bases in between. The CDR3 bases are TGTGCCAGCAGCCAAGATCATCCGGGTCGGGCTGAAGCTTTCTTT. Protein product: CASSQDHPGRAEAFF.

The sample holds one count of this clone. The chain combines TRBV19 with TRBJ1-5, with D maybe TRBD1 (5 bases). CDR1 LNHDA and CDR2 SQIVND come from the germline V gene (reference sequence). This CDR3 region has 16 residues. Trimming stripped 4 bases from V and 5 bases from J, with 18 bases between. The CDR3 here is CASSRGLGRDDQPQHF. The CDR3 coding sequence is TGTGCCAGTAGTAGAGGTCTAGGGAGGGACGATCAGCCCCAGCATTTT.

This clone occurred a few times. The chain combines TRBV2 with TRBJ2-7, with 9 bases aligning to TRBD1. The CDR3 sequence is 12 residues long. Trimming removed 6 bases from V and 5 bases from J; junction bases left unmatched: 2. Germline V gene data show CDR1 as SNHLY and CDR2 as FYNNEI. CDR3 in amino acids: CASRQGAHEQYF. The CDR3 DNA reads TGTGCCAGCAGACAGGGGGCCCACGAGCAGTACTTC.

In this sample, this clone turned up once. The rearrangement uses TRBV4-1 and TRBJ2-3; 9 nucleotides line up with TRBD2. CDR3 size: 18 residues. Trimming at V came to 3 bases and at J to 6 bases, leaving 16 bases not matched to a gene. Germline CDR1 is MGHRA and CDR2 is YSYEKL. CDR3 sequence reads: CASSHGLGGGALGDTQYF. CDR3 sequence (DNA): TGCGCCAGCAGCCACGGTCTGGGCGGGGGGGCCTTAGGGGATACGCAGTATTTT.

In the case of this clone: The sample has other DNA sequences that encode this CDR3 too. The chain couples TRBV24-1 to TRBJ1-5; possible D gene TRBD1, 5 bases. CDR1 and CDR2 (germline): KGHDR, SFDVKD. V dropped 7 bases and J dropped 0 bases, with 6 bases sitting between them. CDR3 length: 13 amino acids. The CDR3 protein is CATRGDSNQPQHF. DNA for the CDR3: TGTGCCACCAGAGGGGATAGCAATCAGCCCCAGCATTTT.

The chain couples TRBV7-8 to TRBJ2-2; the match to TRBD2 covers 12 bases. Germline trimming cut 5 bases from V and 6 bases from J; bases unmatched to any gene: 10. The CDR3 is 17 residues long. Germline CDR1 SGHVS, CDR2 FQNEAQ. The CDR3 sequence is CASSREASGGASGELFF. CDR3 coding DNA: TGTGCCAGCAGCAGAGAAGCTAGCGGGGGGGCGTCCGGGGAGCTGTTTTTT.